This T cell receptor (beta chain) was captured by sequencing in a study of technical replicates of blood from several donors. The CDR3 covers 14 residues. Looked up from germline, CDR1 is LGHNA and CDR2 is YSLEER. V dropped 5 bases and J dropped 3 bases, with 13 bases sitting between them. Repertoires were generated with immunoSEQ multiplex PCR, while TCRdb's copy carries only in-frame clones and drops some. Among fewer than 65,000 clones listed, around 87% were seen once. V is TRBV4-3 and J is TRBJ1-2; the D gene is possibly TRBD1 (5 bases). The sample was PBMCs. The source of this sequence is a human donor in good health. Some clones in this sample may be carry-over from other donors' samples. The CDR3 loop reads CASSYVGDHYGYTF. The CDR3 bases are TGCGCCAGCAGCTACGTAGGGGATCACTATGGCTACACCTTC.